This T cell receptor beta chain was obtained from a study of blood T cell repertoires in COVID-19. The CDR3 is made up of 12 amino acids. The germline CDR1 and CDR2 sequences are SEHNR and FQNEAQ (reference sequence). V lost 5 bases, J lost 3 bases, and 5 bases lay in between. Libraries were prepared by immunoSEQ multiplex PCR; TCRdb keeps only in-frame clonotypes and omits some of them. The repertoire has hundreds of thousands of clones, over 80% of them found once; the top ten carry more than 25%. This chain uses TRBV7-9 with TRBJ1-5; D not certain. Sequences were obtained from peripheral blood. This receptor was identified in a man in his forties or fifties with acute or convalescent COVID-19. The CDR3 sequence is CASSPLNQPQHF. The CDR3 nucleotides read TGTGCCAGCAGCCCCCTCAATCAGCCCCAGCATTTT. Full variable domain (outside the CDR3, taken from reference TRBV7-9 and TRBJ1-5): DTGVSQNPRHKITKRGQNVTFRCDPISEHNRLYWYRQTLGQGPEFLTYFQNEAQLEKSRLLSDRFSAERPKGSFSTLEIQRTEQGDSAMYLCASSPLNQPQHFGDGTRLSIL.